The TCR beta chain described here comes from a study of blood T cell repertoires in COVID-19. The overall study: The study drew acute and convalescent COVID-19 samples from the United States, Italy and Spain. PBMCs, B-cell-depleted T cells, or T cells provided the cDNA or gDNA that made up the material.

Study processing details: For nucleated cells, counts were estimated from reference gene primer amplification. The assay was immunoSEQ multiplex PCR, and TCRdb's table has in-frame clones only and misses some. D and trimming were read from the DNA, whereas the V and J calls and clone size are those reported in that table. This table holds some 130,000 clones, more than 75% found once. Germline CDR1 reads GTSNPN; CDR2 reads SVGIG (reference sequence). CDR3 length: 14 amino acids. Trimming cost V 4 bases and J 0 bases, with 12 bases left between them. Seattle cases were enrolled at active infection and followed longitudinally.

Material for sequencing was peripheral blood. This receptor was identified in a woman in her seventies with COVID-19, enrolled during active disease. The chain couples TRBV30 to TRBJ1-2, with D possibly TRBD1 on 5 matching bases. CDR3 DNA sequence: TGTGCCTGGAACCCTGACAGAGCTAACTATGGCTACACCTTC. Amino acids: CAWNPDRANYGYTF.